A single sample is the source of the 19 T cell receptor beta chains below, sequenced in a study of T cell repertoires in cytomegalovirus infection. Antigens for these TCRs are unknown. Each CDR3 protein is one row after TCRdb ran MiXCR on the reads. The table lists approximately 390,000 distinct CDR3 sequences, roughly 34% of them singletons. The sample here was cultured PBMCs, taken from culture after CMV antigen stimulation. The receptors originated from a human donor in good health (CMV status not recorded). Some clones in this sample may be carry-over from other donors' samples.

The V gene is TRBV7-2, the J gene TRBJ2-1, with D possibly being TRBD1 or TRBD2 (5 bases each). The V end lost 0 bases, the J end lost 1 base, and 13 bases lay between the germline ends. From germline, CDR1 is SGHTA and CDR2 FQGNSA. CDR3 size: 17 residues. The CDR3 region is CASSLAPGTRSYNEQFF. The CDR3 DNA is TGTGCCAGCAGCTTAGCCCCCGGGACCAGATCCTACAATGAGCAGTTCTTC.

This clonotype was recorded a few times. V and J are TRBV19 and TRBJ1-2; 7 nucleotides line up with TRBD1. Trimming at V came to 4 bases and at J to 8 bases, leaving 10 bases not matched to a gene. Germline CDR1 is LNHDA and CDR2 is SQIVND (reference sequence). The CDR3 runs 14 residues. The CDR3 region is CASSTNRDSGGYTF. The CDR3 nucleotides are TGTGCCAGTAGTACCAACCGGGACAGCGGAGGCTACACCTTC. Combining the CDR3 with reference TRBV19 and TRBJ1-2 gives the whole variable domain DGGITQSPKYLFRKEGQNVTLSCEQNLNHDAMYWYRQDPGQGLRLIYYSQIVNDFQKGDIAEGYSVSREKKESFPLTVTSAQKNPTAFYLCASSTNRDSGGYTFGSGTRLTVV.

The gene calls are TRBV7-3 and TRBJ2-5; D is perhaps TRBD2 (5 bases). The CDR3 spans 15 residues. Deletions cut 6 bases from V and 5 bases from J, with 19 bases between. Per the germline V gene, CDR1 is SGHTA and CDR2 is FQGTGA. CDR3 DNA: TGTGCCAGCAGTTTTAATGGTGCTAGCTCGGAGACCCAGTACTTC. Its translation is CASSFNGASSETQYF.

This clonotype was found a few times. The chain couples TRBV7-6 to TRBJ2-5; the D is unclear. Germline V CDR1 and CDR2: SGHVS, FNYEAQ. The CDR3 is 15 amino acids. Trimming removed 3 bases at V and 2 bases at J, with 13 bases between. Here the CDR3 DNA reads TGTGCCAGCAGCTTGTCGTTGAGGCTACAAGAGACCCAGTACTTC. Amino acids: CASSLSLRLQETQYF.

Only a few counts were recorded for this clonotype. The gene calls are TRBV15 and TRBJ2-7; 7 bases align to TRBD2. With 0 bases clipped from V and 4 bases from J, the junction kept 6 bases outside the gene matches. In germline, CDR1 is LNHNV, CDR2 YYDKDF (reference sequence). This CDR3 spans 15 amino acids. Written as DNA, the CDR3 is TGTGCCACCAGCAGAGATTCCGGGGGGAATTACGAGCAGTACTTC. Its protein is CATSRDSGGNYEQYF.

This chain joins TRBV20-1 and TRBJ2-3; 9 bases map to TRBD2. Germline CDR1 reads DFQATT; CDR2 reads SNEGSKA (reference sequence). The CDR3 covers 12 residues. With 5 bases clipped from V and 10 bases from J, the junction kept 7 bases outside the gene matches. DNA of the CDR3: TGCAGTGCTCCCTGGGAGCGGGAGGCGCAGTATTTT. This translates into CSAPWEREAQYF.

The chain combines TRBV18 with TRBJ2-1; 10 bases are shared with TRBD2. The CDR3 is 18 residues long. The trim removed 3 bases at V and 6 bases at J, leaving 14 bases unmatched. The germline CDR1 and CDR2 sequences are KGHSH and LQKENI. The CDR3 reads CASSPDIAGGPFFNEQFF. The CDR3 coding sequence is TGTGCCAGCTCACCGGATATAGCGGGAGGACCCTTTTTCAATGAGCAGTTCTTC.

At least ten counts were recorded for this clonotype. The chain joins TRBV7-2 to TRBJ2-5, with 9 bases matching TRBD2. The CDR3 is 20 amino acids. CDR1 is SGHTA, CDR2 FQGNSA, per germline. V trimming: 5 bases; J trimming: 4 bases; junction bases outside the gene matches: 23. CDR3 sequence (DNA): TGTGCCAGCAGCCCCCCGCATAAAGAGGGGACTAGCCTCCGTTCAGAGACCCAGTACTTC. Translated: CASSPPHKEGTSLRSETQYF.

This clonotype was counted a few times. The V call is TRBV7-2, the J call TRBJ2-3; 9 bases are a match to TRBD2. Unmatched junction bases numbered 16, after V lost 3 bases and J lost 6 bases. The CDR3 is 18 amino acids. CDR1 SGHTA and CDR2 FQGNSA come from the germline V gene. The CDR3 here is CASSLRRGGRGSLDTQYF. The CDR3 DNA reads TGTGCCAGCAGCTTGAGGCGGGGGGGGCGCGGGAGTTTGGATACGCAGTATTTT.

This chain links TRBV4-3 with TRBJ2-5; possibly TRBD1 or TRBD2 for D (5 bases each). V was shortened by 1 base and J by 0 bases, with 9 bases between the two germline ends. The CDR3 has 15 residues. Per germline, CDR1 LGHNA and CDR2 YSLEER. As DNA, the CDR3 is TGCGCCAGCAGCCAAGCGTGGGGGAACCAAGAGACCCAGTACTTC. It yields the protein CASSQAWGNQETQYF.

This clonotype was detected ten times or more. The chain is built from TRBV7-2 and TRBJ1-1; D may be TRBD1 (6 bases). The CDR3 extends over 15 amino acids. V dropped 5 bases and J dropped 3 bases, with 16 bases sitting between them. CDR1 and CDR2 from the germline V gene are SGHTA and FQGNSA. The CDR3 loop is CASSPRQVGHTEAFF. The CDR3 region has the DNA TGTGCCAGCAGCCCCCGACAGGTCGGGCACACTGAAGCTTTCTTT.

There are a few counts of this clonotype. This chain connects TRBV28 to TRBJ1-1; tentative D call: TRBD1 (5 bases). Germline V lookup: CDR1 MDHEN, CDR2 SYDVKM. V shed 9 bases and J shed 0 bases, with 14 bases lying between them. CDR3 length: 14 residues. The CDR3 DNA follows: TGTGCCAGTCAAACCGGGGGTATGAACACTGAAGCTTTCTTT. Translated: CASQTGGMNTEAFF.

This clonotype was detected a few times. The V and J genes are TRBV4-2 and TRBJ1-2, with D possibly matching TRBD1 (6 bases). Germline V CDR1 and CDR2: LGHNA, YNFKEQ. CDR3 length: 15 residues. V was cut by 0 bases and J by 5 bases, with 13 bases left in between. CDR3 loop: CASSQDRTVFYGYTF. CDR3 sequence (DNA): TGTGCCAGCAGCCAAGATCGGACAGTCTTTTATGGCTACACCTTC.

In its sample, this clonotype was seen many times. The chain has TRBV7-2 and TRBJ2-2, with D perhaps being TRBD1 or TRBD2 (5 bases each). Germline V gene lookup returns CDR1 SGHTA and CDR2 FQGNSA. The CDR3 sequence is 15 residues long. V dropped 4 bases and J dropped 10 bases, with 19 bases sitting between them. The CDR3 DNA follows: TGTGCCAGCAGCTCGTACTCCGGGACGACCCAGGAGCTGTTTTTT. Protein product: CASSSYSGTTQELFF. The full variable domain, its missing parts supplied by reference TRBV7-2 and TRBJ2-2, is GAGVSQSPSNKVTEKGKDVELRCDPISGHTALYWYRQSLGQGLEFLIYFQGNSAPDKSGLPSDRFSAERTGGSVSTLTIQRTQQEDSAVYLCASSSYSGTTQELFFGEGSRLTVL.

The chain recombines TRBV9 with TRBJ2-7; 10 bases line up with TRBD1. Germline CDR1 SGDLS, CDR2 YYNGEE. Trimming took 3 bases from V and 5 from J; bases not matched to a gene: 8. This CDR3 spans 15 amino acids. CDR3 sequence reads: CASSAAGTGANEQYF. The CDR3 nucleotides are TGTGCCAGCAGCGCCGCAGGGACAGGGGCCAACGAGCAGTACTTC.

The chain has TRBV29-1 and TRBJ1-5, with TRBD1 matching over 7 bases. Germline CDR1 and CDR2: SQVTM and ANQGSEA. CDR3 size: 14 residues. V lost 6 bases and J lost 0; bases outside the gene matches: 5. The CDR3: CSVTTGTSNQPQHF. CDR3 sequence (DNA): TGCAGCGTGACGACAGGGACTAGCAATCAGCCCCAGCATTTT.

This clonotype was seen only a few times. The chain links TRBV7-9 to TRBJ1-4, with D perhaps matching TRBD1 (5 bases). This CDR3 has 13 amino acids. Trimming pared 5 bases from V and 8 bases from J, leaving 12 bases between. CDR1 SEHNR and CDR2 FQNEAQ come from the germline V gene (reference sequence). For the CDR3, the DNA is TGTGCCAGCAGCGGAGGACACTGGGAAAAACTGTTTTTT. As protein: CASSGGHWEKLFF.

V and J are TRBV15 and TRBJ2-4; D call uncertain. Trimming left V 0 bases short and J 0 bases short, with 12 bases between. CDR1 and CDR2 from the germline V gene are LNHNV and YYDKDF (reference sequence). The CDR3 consists of 17 residues. CDR3 loop: CATSRDGWGSAKNIQYF. The DNA of the CDR3 is TGTGCCACCAGCAGAGATGGGTGGGGTTCAGCCAAAAACATTCAGTACTTC.

The chain couples TRBV20-1 to TRBJ1-2; D not resolved. The CDR3 has 11 residues. Germline values: CDR1 DFQATT, CDR2 SNEGSKA (reference sequence). In DNA form, the CDR3 reads TGCAGGCCGGCCGGGCGAGAAGGCTACACCTTC. This codes for CRPAGREGYTF.